What follows describes a single TCR beta chain. Its target is unknown. At collection, donors were nominally healthy, but unrecorded immune exposures were probable. PCR primers comprised 60 Vbeta and 13 Jbeta primers. Assay: immunoSEQ multiplex PCR; the TCRdb copy retains only in-frame clones and omits some. This table has 95,000 to 150,000 clones, approximately 72% appearing once. The sample is drawn from a study of cytomegalovirus exposure and HLA in healthy donors. The study, taken as a whole, reports: Roughly uniform depth of sequencing across donors was assumed in presence/absence analyses.

The sample consisted of PBMCs. The source of this sequence is a man in his late teens or twenties in good health and CMV-seronegative.

The CDR3 reads CASSDFSSYNEQFF. For the CDR3, the DNA is TGCGCCAGCAGTGACTTTAGCTCCTACAATGAGCAGTTCTTC. This chain uses TRBV10-1 with TRBJ2-1; unclear D gene. The CDR3 is 14 residues long. V lost 3 bases to trimming and J lost 0 bases, with 6 bases between them. Germline values: CDR1 WNHNN, CDR2 SYGVQD (reference sequence).